This record concerns one T cell receptor beta chain sequence. CDR1 and CDR2 (germline): MDHEN, SYDVKM. V dropped 8 bases and J dropped 0 bases, with 16 bases sitting between them. This CDR3 is built from 15 residues. This entry is derived from a study of shared clonotypes between healthy human individuals. The assay was immunoSEQ multiplex PCR, and TCRdb's table has in-frame clones only and misses some. This table has about 490,000 clones, around 80% appearing once. The V gene is TRBV28, the J gene TRBJ1-1; D uncertain. The sample taken for sequencing was PBMCs. This TCR was recovered from a woman in her 40s in good health. Some clones in this sample may be carry-over from other donors' samples. CDR3 residues: CASYTGSILNTEAFF. CDR3 in DNA: TGTGCCAGCTACACGGGGTCGATTTTGAACACTGAAGCTTTCTTT.